This passage covers 25 T cell receptor beta chains from one sample sequenced in a study of cytomegalovirus exposure and HLA in healthy donors. This table comes from immunoSEQ multiplex PCR, and its TCRdb copy is limited to in-frame clones, with some not included. The sample includes about 120,000 clones, roughly nine tenths of them seen just once. Sequenced input: PBMCs. Receptor source: a man aged 18 to 30 in good health and CMV-seropositive.

J is TRBJ2-3 and V is TRBV2; no reliable D call. This CDR3 spans 13 amino acids. V lost 2 bases and J lost 2, with 5 bases in between. Germline assignment: CDR1 SNHLY and CDR2 FYNNEI. The CDR3: CASSEILTDTQYF. CDR3 nucleotide sequence: TGTGCCAGCAGTGAAATCCTCACAGATACGCAGTATTTT.

The rearrangement joins TRBV19 to TRBJ2-1, with D unclear. Germline CDR1 LNHDA, CDR2 SQIVND (reference sequence). V lost 1 base and J lost 4, with 5 bases in between. There are 13 residues in the CDR3. This CDR3 reads CASSIVLYNEQFF. In DNA form, the CDR3 reads TGTGCCAGTAGTATAGTCCTGTACAATGAGCAGTTCTTC.

The chain is built from TRBV4-1 and TRBJ2-7, with 11 positions matching TRBD1. CDR3 length: 15 amino acids. J was trimmed by 3 bases and V by 3 bases; bases with no gene match: 4. CDR1 is MGHRA, CDR2 YSYEKL, per germline. The CDR3 here is CASSHGTGGNYEQYF. CDR3 DNA: TGCGCCAGCAGCCACGGGACAGGGGGAAACTACGAGCAGTACTTC.

The chain couples TRBV4-2 to TRBJ2-6, with a possible D match to TRBD1 (5 bases). The V gene lost 0 bases and the J gene lost 0 bases, with 6 bases spanning the gap. Germline V gene sequence: CDR1 LGHNA, CDR2 YNFKEQ. The CDR3 has 16 residues. The CDR3 region is CASSQEDNSGANVLTF. Written as DNA, the CDR3 is TGTGCCAGCAGCCAAGAGGACAACTCTGGGGCCAACGTCCTGACTTTC.

This rearrangement joins TRBV5-6 to TRBJ1-4; D unresolved. The germline CDR1 and CDR2 sequences are SGHDT and YYEEEE. The CDR3 sequence is 12 residues long. The V end lost 0 bases, the J end lost 8 bases, and 5 bases lay between the germline ends. The CDR3 nucleotides read TGTGCCAGCAGCTTGGCGAGCGAAAAACTGTTTTTT. Translation: CASSLASEKLFF. Variable domain in full (rest from reference TRBV5-6 and TRBJ1-4): DAGVTQSPTHLIKTRGQQVTLRCSPKSGHDTVSWYQQALGQGPQFIFQYYEEEERQRGNFPDRFSGHQFPNYSSELNVNALLLGDSALYLCASSLASEKLFFGSGTQLSVL.

This rearrangement joins TRBV18 to TRBJ2-3, with D hard to call. The CDR3 consists of 15 residues. Trimming pared 3 bases from V and 0 bases from J, leaving 10 bases between. Germline CDR1 KGHSH, CDR2 LQKENI. The CDR3 nucleotides read TGTGCCAGCTCACCCACAGAAGTTAGCACAGATACGCAGTATTTT. Its protein is CASSPTEVSTDTQYF.

The CDR3 spells CASSLETALRGNIQYF. In DNA form, the CDR3 reads TGTGCCAGCAGCTTAGAGACAGCCCTCCGCGGAAACATTCAGTACTTC. The genes are TRBV7-2 and TRBJ2-4, with TRBD1 as a possible D gene (5 bases). The CDR3 contains 16 residues. Trimming cost V 1 base and J 6 bases, with 16 bases left between them. Germline V gives CDR1 SGHTA, CDR2 FQGNSA. Based on the CDR3 plus reference TRBV7-2 and TRBJ2-4, the full variable domain is GAGVSQSPSNKVTEKGKDVELRCDPISGHTALYWYRQSLGQGLEFLIYFQGNSAPDKSGLPSDRFSAERTGGSVSTLTIQRTQQEDSAVYLCASSLETALRGNIQYFGAGTRLSVL.

The CDR3 coding sequence is TGTGCCAGCAGCTTAGCGCGCCTGCGGTCCTCTGGAAACACCATATATTTT. This encodes CASSLARLRSSGNTIYF. The chain is built from TRBV7-2 and TRBJ1-3; D gene unclear. This CDR3 is built from 17 residues. V was shortened by 0 bases and J by 0 bases, with 12 bases between the two germline ends. Germline V gene data show CDR1 as SGHTA and CDR2 as FQGNSA.

This clone occurred once. The rearrangement uses TRBV27 and TRBJ1-1; 7 nucleotides align to TRBD1. Germline-derived CDR1 and CDR2 are MNHEY and SMNVEV (reference sequence). The trim removed 2 bases at V and 3 bases at J, leaving 3 bases unmatched. This CDR3 comprises 14 residues. The CDR3 protein is CASSLRGLDTEAFF. In DNA form, the CDR3 reads TGTGCCAGCAGTTTAAGGGGGCTCGACACTGAAGCTTTCTTT.

The genes are TRBV4-1 and TRBJ1-1; a weak D match, TRBD1 (5 bases). Per germline, CDR1 MGHRA and CDR2 YSYEKL. V was pared by 3 bases and J by 0 bases, with 14 bases between. The CDR3 has 16 amino acids. CDR3 amino acids: CASSHTPQEMNTEAFF. The CDR3 DNA reads as TGCGCCAGCAGCCACACCCCACAGGAGATGAACACTGAAGCTTTCTTT.

This sequence joins TRBV9 and TRBJ2-2; 7 bases match TRBD2. From germline, CDR1 is SGDLS and CDR2 YYNGEE. J was trimmed by 5 bases and V by 0 bases; bases with no gene match: 1. The CDR3 covers 14 residues. This chain's CDR3 is CASSVAGGTGELFF. DNA for the CDR3: TGTGCCAGCAGCGTAGCGGGGGGAACCGGGGAGCTGTTTTTT.

The CDR3 DNA follows: TGTGCCAGCAGCTTATGGGAGTGGACGACTTCGCTGTACTTC. Residues: CASSLWEWTTSLYF. This rearrangement joins TRBV11-2 to TRBJ2-7; a weak D match, TRBD2 (5 bases). Germline assignment: CDR1 SGHAT and CDR2 FQNNGV. Trimming shortened V by 2 bases and J by 12 bases, and 20 bases separated the two germline ends. The CDR3 covers 14 residues.

V gene TRBV7-9 combines with J gene TRBJ2-1, with 8 bases identical to TRBD2. The V gene's germline CDR1 is SEHNR and CDR2 FQNEAQ (reference sequence). The CDR3 totals 15 residues. V lost 5 bases and J lost 8; bases outside the gene matches: 11. The CDR3 here is CASSPLAGEPYEQFF. CDR3 nucleotide sequence: TGTGCCAGCAGCCCTCTAGCGGGTGAGCCCTATGAGCAGTTCTTC.

The J gene is TRBJ1-1, the V gene TRBV19; 8 positions agree with TRBD1. Looked up from germline, CDR1 is LNHDA and CDR2 is SQIVND (reference sequence). The CDR3 runs 14 residues. V lost 5 bases, J lost 2 bases, and 4 bases stayed unmatched. CDR3 sequence reads: CASSQDRANTEAFF. CDR3 DNA sequence: TGTGCCAGTAGTCAGGACAGGGCAAACACTGAAGCTTTCTTT.

This chain joins TRBV6-5 and TRBJ1-1, with 7 positions matching TRBD1. The CDR3 has 16 residues. J gave up 7 bases and V 4 bases, and 15 bases lay outside the gene matches. The germline V gene encodes CDR1 MNHEY and CDR2 SVGAGI. In nucleotides, the CDR3 is TGTGCCAGCAGTTCGCGGGACAGAGCACTGACTATTGAAGCTTTCTTT. This encodes CASSSRDRALTIEAFF.

The chain combines TRBV6-1 with TRBJ1-5; maybe TRBD1 (5 bases). This CDR3 is 18 amino acids long. The V end lost 1 base, the J end lost 4 bases, and 20 bases lay between the germline ends. Germline values: CDR1 MNHNS, CDR2 SASEGT. The CDR3 DNA reads as TGTGCCAGCAGTGAAGAGAATTGGGGGGTTGAACTGAATCAGCCCCAGCATTTT. Its translation: CASSEENWGVELNQPQHF.

This clone was seen once. This rearrangement joins TRBV6-1 to TRBJ1-1; no firm D call. Germline CDR1 reads MNHNS; CDR2 reads SASEGT. The CDR3 totals 11 residues. Between the trimmed V and J ends, which lost 5 bases and 5 bases, there was a span of 6 bases. The CDR3 DNA is TGTGCCAGCAGTCCGGTTACTGAAGCTTTCTTT. Translation gives CASSPVTEAFF.

This sequence joins TRBV18 and TRBJ2-3, with D uncertain. Germline lookup yields CDR1 KGHSH and CDR2 LQKENI. This CDR3 contains 12 residues. The V end was cut by 3 bases, the J end by 9 bases, with 10 bases between. The CDR3 reads CASSPSAGTQYF. CDR3 nucleotide sequence: TGTGCCAGCTCACCTTCTGCCGGGACGCAGTATTTT.

J is TRBJ1-5 and V is TRBV19, with a weak D call TRBD1 (5 bases). Germline lookup yields CDR1 LNHDA and CDR2 SQIVND (reference sequence). Trimming took 0 bases from V and 9 from J, leaving 18 bases between them. The CDR3 runs 16 residues. The CDR3 DNA sequence: TGTGCCAGTAGTATAGAACCCCCAGGGCTCGGCCGGCCCCAGCATTTT. It specifies CASSIEPPGLGRPQHF.

V and J are TRBV6-4 and TRBJ2-1; 8 nucleotides line up with TRBD2. The J segment lost 7 bases and the V segment lost 0 bases, leaving 5 bases of the junction unmatched. Germline V gene sequence: CDR1 MRHNA, CDR2 SNTAGT. This CDR3 has 15 residues. CDR3 protein: CASSDSGGGMNEQFF. In DNA form, the CDR3 reads TGTGCCAGCAGTGACTCGGGCGGGGGGATGAATGAGCAGTTCTTC.

The V call is TRBV4-2, the J call TRBJ2-1; no clear D. The CDR3 length is 14 residues. Between the trimmed V and J ends, which lost 1 base and 4 bases, there was a span of 8 bases. The germline V gene has CDR1 LGHNA and CDR2 YNFKEQ. The CDR3 protein is CASSQGSGYNEQFF. The CDR3 DNA reads TGTGCCAGCAGCCAAGGGTCCGGGTACAATGAGCAGTTCTTC.

The J gene is TRBJ1-2, the V gene TRBV29-1; D possibly corresponds to TRBD1 (5 bases). Germline lookup yields CDR1 SQVTM and CDR2 ANQGSEA. The CDR3 runs to 13 residues. V lost 3 bases to trimming and J lost 3 bases, with 11 bases between them. CDR3 protein: CSVENRQDYGYTF. For the CDR3, the DNA is TGCAGCGTTGAGAACAGGCAGGACTATGGCTACACCTTC.

This chain uses TRBV18 with TRBJ2-7; possibly TRBD1 for D (5 bases). V was shortened by 3 bases and J by 2 bases, with 11 bases between the two germline ends. CDR1 is KGHSH and CDR2 is LQKENI in the germline V gene. CDR3 length: 14 residues. The CDR3 DNA is TGTGCCAGCTCACCGCCACAGGTTACCTACGAGCAGTACTTC. Translated: CASSPPQVTYEQYF. Combining the CDR3 with reference TRBV18 and TRBJ2-7 gives the whole variable domain NAGVMQNPRHLVRRRGQEARLRCSPMKGHSHVYWYRQLPEEGLKFMVYLQKENIIDESGMPKERFSAEFPKEGPSILRIQQVVRGDSAAYFCASSPPQVTYEQYFGPGTRLTVT.

The chain uses TRBV19 and TRBJ2-2; 7 nucleotides match TRBD1. Germline V gene lookup returns CDR1 LNHDA and CDR2 SQIVND (reference sequence). This CDR3 spans 16 amino acids. V trimming: 7 bases; J trimming: 5 bases; junction bases outside the gene matches: 13. This CDR3 reads CASTLTTGSLTGELFF. The CDR3 bases are TGTGCCAGTACCCTTACGACAGGGTCTTTGACCGGGGAGCTGTTTTTT. The full variable domain, rest sourced from reference TRBV19 and TRBJ2-2, is DGGITQSPKYLFRKEGQNVTLSCEQNLNHDAMYWYRQDPGQGLRLIYYSQIVNDFQKGDIAEGYSVSREKKESFPLTVTSAQKNPTAFYLCASTLTTGSLTGELFFGEGSRLTVL.

This chain joins TRBV12-2 and TRBJ1-5; the listed D gene, TRBD1, was not tested against the DNA. TRBV12-2 is a pseudogene locus. This CDR3 region has 15 residues. The DNA for the CDR3 is TGTGCAAGTCGCTTTCCAGGGACAGGGGATCAGCCCCAGCATTTT. As protein: CASRFPGTGDQPQHF.